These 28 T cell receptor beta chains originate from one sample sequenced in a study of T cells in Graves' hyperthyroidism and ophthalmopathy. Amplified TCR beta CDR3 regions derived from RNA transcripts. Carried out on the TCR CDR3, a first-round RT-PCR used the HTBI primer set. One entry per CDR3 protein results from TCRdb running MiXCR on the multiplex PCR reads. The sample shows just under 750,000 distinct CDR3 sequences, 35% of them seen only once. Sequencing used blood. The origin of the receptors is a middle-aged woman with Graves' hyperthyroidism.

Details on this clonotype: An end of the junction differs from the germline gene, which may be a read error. Here the CDR3 DNA reads TGTGCCAGCAGCTTTCCTTCCGGACAGGGGGCACCTGGGGCCCACGTCCTGACTTTC. Residues: CASSFPSGQGAPGAHVLTF. This chain uses TRBV7-2 with TRBJ2-6, with TRBD1 matching over 11 bases. The CDR3 consists of 19 residues. In germline, CDR1 is SGHTA, CDR2 FQGNSA.

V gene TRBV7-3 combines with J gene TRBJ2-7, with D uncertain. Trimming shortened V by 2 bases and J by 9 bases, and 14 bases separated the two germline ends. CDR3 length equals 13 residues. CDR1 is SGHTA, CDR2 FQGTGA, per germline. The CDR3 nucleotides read TGTGCCAGCAGCTTAGACTTCACAGATACGCAGTACTTC. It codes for CASSLDFTDTQYF.

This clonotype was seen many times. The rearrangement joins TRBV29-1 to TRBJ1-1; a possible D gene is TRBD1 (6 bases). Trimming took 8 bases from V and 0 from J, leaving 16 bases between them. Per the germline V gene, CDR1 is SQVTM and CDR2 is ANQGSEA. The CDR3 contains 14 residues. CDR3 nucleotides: TGCAGCTCCACACGGACAGCCATGAACACTGAAGCTTTCTTT. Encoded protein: CSSTRTAMNTEAFF.

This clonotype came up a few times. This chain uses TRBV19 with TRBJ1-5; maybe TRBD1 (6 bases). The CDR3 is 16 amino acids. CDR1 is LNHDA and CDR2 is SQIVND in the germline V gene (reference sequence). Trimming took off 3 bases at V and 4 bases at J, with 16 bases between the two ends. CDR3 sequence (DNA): TGTGCCAGTAGTATCGTCAGGGGAGGTAGGAATCAGCCCCAGCATTTT. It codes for CASSIVRGGRNQPQHF.

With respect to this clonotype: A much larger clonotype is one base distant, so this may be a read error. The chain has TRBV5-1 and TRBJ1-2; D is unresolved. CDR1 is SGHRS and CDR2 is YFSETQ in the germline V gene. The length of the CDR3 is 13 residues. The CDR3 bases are TGTGCCAGCAGCGAACAGAGGGACTATGGCTACACCTTC. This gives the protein CASSEQRDYGYTF.

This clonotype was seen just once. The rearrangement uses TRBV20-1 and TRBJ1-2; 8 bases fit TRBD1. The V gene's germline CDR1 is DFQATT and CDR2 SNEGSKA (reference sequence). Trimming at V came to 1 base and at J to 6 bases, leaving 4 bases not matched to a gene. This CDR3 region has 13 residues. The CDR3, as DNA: TGCAGTGCTAGAGGACAGGGGCAACATGGCTACACCTTC. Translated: CSARGQGQHGYTF.

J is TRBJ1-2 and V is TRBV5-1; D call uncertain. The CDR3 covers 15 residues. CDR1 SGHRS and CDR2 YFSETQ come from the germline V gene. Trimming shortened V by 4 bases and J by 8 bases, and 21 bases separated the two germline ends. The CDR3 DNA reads TGCGCCAGCAGCCCCTACCAGACACTGGCCTGGGGCTACACCTTC. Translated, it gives CASSPYQTLAWGYTF.

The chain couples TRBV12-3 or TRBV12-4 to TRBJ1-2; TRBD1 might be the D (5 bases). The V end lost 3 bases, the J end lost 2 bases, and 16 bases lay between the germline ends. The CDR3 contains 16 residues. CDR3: CASSLGWGGWNYGYTF. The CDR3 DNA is TGTGCCAGCAGTTTGGGGTGGGGGGGTTGGAACTATGGCTACACCTTC.

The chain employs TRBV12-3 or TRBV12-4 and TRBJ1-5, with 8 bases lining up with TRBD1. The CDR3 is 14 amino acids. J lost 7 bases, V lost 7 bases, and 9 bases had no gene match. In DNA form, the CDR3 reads TGTGCCAGCACTGACCATCAGGGGGCCCAGCCCCAGCATTTT. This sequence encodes CASTDHQGAQPQHF.

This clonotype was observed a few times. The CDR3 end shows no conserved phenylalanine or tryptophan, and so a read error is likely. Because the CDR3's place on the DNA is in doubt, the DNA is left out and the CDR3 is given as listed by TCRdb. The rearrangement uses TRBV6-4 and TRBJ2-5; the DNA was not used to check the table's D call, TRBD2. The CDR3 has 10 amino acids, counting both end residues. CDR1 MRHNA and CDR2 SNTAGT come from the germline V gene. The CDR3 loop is CASGKEAPPS.

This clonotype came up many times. For the CDR3, the DNA is TGTGCCATCTCGACAGGGCCATTGCAGTACTTC. Translating it yields CAISTGPLQYF. This chain uses TRBV10-3 with TRBJ2-7; 7 bases match TRBD1. CDR1 and CDR2 from the germline V gene are ENHRY and SYGVKD. The CDR3 sequence is 11 residues long. V lost 8 bases to trimming and J lost 9 bases; unmatched junction nucleotides: 7.

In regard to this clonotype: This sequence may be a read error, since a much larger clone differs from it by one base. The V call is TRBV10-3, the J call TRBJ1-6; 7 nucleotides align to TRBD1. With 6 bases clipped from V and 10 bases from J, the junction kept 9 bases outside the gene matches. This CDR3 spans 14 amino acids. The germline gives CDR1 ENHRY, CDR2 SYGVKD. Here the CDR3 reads CAIRVTGSVSPLHF. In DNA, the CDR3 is TGTGCCATCAGGGTGACAGGGTCGGTCTCACCCCTCCACTTT.

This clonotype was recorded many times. CDR3 DNA sequence: TGTGCCAGCAGCGTAGTAGAAAACTCTGGAAACACCATATATTTT. It is translated as CASSVVENSGNTIYF. The V and J genes are TRBV9 and TRBJ1-3; no reliable D call. Deletions cut 0 bases from V and 0 bases from J, with 7 bases between. Germline CDR1 and CDR2: SGDLS and YYNGEE. This CDR3 comprises 15 residues. The variable domain in full, completed from reference TRBV9 and TRBJ1-3, reads DSGVTQTPKHLITATGQRVTLRCSPRSGDLSVYWYQQSLDQGLQFLIQYYNGEERAKGNILERFSAQQFPDLHSELNLSSLELGDSALYFCASSVVENSGNTIYFGEGSWLTVV.

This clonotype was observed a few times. Here the CDR3 reads CASTPRGSPNTGELFF. CDR3 coding DNA: TGTGCCAGCACCCCACGAGGGAGTCCGAACACCGGGGAGCTGTTTTTT. This chain uses TRBV11-2 with TRBJ2-2, with D possibly TRBD2 on 5 matching bases. Germline CDR1 SGHAT, CDR2 FQNNGV. V lost 7 bases and J lost 0, with 15 bases in between. This CDR3 comprises 16 residues.

The CDR3, as DNA: TGTGCCAGCAGTCCCACGGGACTAGCGGGCGAGCAGTACTTC. Protein sequence: CASSPTGLAGEQYF. V is TRBV13 and J is TRBJ2-5; TRBD2 aligns across 12 bases. The J call may be in error: the DNA end matches TRBJ2-7 better. The germline V gene has CDR1 PRHDT and CDR2 FYEKMQ (reference sequence). The CDR3 is 14 amino acids.

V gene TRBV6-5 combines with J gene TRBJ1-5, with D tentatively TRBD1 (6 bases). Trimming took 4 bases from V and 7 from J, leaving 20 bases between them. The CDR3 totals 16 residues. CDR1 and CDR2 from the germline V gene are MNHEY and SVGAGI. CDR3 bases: TGTGCCAGCAGTTTGTCCCCGCGACAGGTCCAGCAGCCCCAGCATTTT. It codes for CASSLSPRQVQQPQHF.

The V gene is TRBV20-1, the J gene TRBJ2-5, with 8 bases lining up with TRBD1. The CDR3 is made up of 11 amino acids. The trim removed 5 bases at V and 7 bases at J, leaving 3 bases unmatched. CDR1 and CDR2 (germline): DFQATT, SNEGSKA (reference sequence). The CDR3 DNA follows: TGCAGTGCTGCTGGGACAGGGACCCAGTACTTC. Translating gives CSAAGTGTQYF.

The CDR3, as DNA: TGCAGCGTTGAGGGACAGTCTGGGGCCAACGTCCTGACTTTC. Translation gives CSVEGQSGANVLTF. The chain couples TRBV29-1 to TRBJ2-6; TRBD1 matches 7 bases. Germline V gene data show CDR1 as SQVTM and CDR2 as ANQGSEA. The CDR3 sequence is 14 residues long. Trimming removed 3 bases from V and 1 base from J; junction bases left unmatched: 0. The full variable domain, its missing parts supplied by reference TRBV29-1 and TRBJ2-6, is SAVISQKPSRDICQRGTSLTIQCQVDSQVTMMFWYRQQPGQSLTLIATANQGSEATYESGFVIDKFPISRPNLTFSTLTVSNMSPEDSSIYLCSVEGQSGANVLTFGAGSRLTVL.

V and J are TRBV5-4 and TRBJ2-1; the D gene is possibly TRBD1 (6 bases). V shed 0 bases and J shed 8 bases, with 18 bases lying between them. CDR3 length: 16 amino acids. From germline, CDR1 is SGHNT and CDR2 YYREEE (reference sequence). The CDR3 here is CASSLVVQGRPDEQFF. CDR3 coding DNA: TGTGCCAGCAGCTTGGTGGTGCAGGGGCGCCCCGATGAGCAGTTCTTC.

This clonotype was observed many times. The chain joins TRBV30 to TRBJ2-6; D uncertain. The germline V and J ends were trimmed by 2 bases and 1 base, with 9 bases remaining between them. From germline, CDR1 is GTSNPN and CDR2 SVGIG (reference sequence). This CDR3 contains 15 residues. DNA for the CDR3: TGTGCCTGGAGTCTGACGACATCTGGGGCCAACGTCCTGACTTTC. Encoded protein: CAWSLTTSGANVLTF.

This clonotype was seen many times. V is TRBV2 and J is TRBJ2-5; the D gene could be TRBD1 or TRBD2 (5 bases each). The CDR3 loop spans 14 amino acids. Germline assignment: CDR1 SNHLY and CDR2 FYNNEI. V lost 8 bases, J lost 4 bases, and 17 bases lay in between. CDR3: CASHSSGTAETQYF. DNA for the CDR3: TGTGCCAGCCACTCAAGTGGGACGGCAGAGACCCAGTACTTC.

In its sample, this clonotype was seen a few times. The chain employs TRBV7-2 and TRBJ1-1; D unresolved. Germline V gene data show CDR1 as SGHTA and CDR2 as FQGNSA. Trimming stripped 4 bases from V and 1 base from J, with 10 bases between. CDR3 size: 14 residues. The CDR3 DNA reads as TGTGCCAGCAGCTCGTCAGCAGGGAACACTGAAGCTTTCTTT. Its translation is CASSSSAGNTEAFF.

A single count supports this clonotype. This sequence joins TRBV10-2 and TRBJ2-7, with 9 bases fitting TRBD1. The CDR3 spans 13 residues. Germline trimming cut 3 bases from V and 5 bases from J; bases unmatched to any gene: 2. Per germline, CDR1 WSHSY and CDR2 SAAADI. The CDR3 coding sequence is TGCGCCAGCAGTGACCGGACAGGGGACGAGCAGTACTTC. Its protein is CASSDRTGDEQYF.

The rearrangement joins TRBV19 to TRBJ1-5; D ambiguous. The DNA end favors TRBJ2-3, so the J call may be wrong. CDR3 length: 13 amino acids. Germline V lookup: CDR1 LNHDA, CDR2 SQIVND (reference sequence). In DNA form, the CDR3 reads TGTGCCAGTAGTTCGCGGATCACAGATACGCAGTATTTT. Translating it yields CASSSRITDTQYF.

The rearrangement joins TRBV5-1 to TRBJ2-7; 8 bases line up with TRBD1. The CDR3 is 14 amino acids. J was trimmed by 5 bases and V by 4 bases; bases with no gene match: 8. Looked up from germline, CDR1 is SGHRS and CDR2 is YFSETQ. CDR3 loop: CASSEETGVHEQYF. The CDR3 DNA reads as TGCGCCAGCAGCGAGGAGACAGGGGTCCACGAGCAGTACTTC. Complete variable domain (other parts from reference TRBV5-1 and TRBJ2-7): KAGVTQTPRYLIKTRGQQVTLSCSPISGHRSVSWYQQTPGQGLQFLFEYFSETQRNKGNFPGRFSGRQFSNSRSEMNVSTLELGDSALYLCASSEETGVHEQYFGPGTRLTVT.

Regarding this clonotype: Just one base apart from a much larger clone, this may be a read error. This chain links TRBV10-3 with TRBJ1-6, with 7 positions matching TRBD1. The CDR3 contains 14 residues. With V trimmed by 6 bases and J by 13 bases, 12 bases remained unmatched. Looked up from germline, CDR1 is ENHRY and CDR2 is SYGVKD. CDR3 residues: CAIRGQRQGGPLHF. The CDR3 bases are TGTGCCATCAGGGGACAGCGCCAGGGGGGGCCCCTCCACTTT.

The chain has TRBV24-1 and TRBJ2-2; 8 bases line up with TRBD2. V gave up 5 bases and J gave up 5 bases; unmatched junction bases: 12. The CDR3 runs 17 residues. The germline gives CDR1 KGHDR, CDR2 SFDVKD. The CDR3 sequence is CATSAARAGLETGELFF. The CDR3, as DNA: TGTGCCACCAGTGCCGCTCGGGCGGGACTAGAAACCGGGGAGCTGTTTTTT.

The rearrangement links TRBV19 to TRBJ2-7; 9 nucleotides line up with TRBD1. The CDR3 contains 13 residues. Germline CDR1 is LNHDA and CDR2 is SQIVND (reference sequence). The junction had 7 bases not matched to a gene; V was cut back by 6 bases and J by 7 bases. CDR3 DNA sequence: TGTGCCAGTAGATCACAGGGGGCAGAAGAGCAGTACTTC. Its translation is CASRSQGAEEQYF.